The 19 T cell receptor beta chains given below trace back to one sample, sequenced in a study of blood T cell repertoires in COVID-19. The assay was immunoSEQ multiplex PCR, and TCRdb's table has in-frame clones only and misses some. The sample carries roughly 170,000 clones, nearly 80% recorded once. The sequenced sample consisted of peripheral blood. The receptors shown here come from a woman between 70 and 85 years old with acute or convalescent COVID-19.

The chain recombines TRBV10-2 with TRBJ1-5, with 8 bases aligning to TRBD1. Germline loops: CDR1 WSHSY, CDR2 SAAADI. This CDR3 comprises 14 residues. The J segment lost 3 bases and the V segment lost 8 bases, leaving 6 bases of the junction unmatched. CDR3 residues: CASQTGDVNQPQHF. The DNA of the CDR3 is TGCGCCAGCCAGACAGGGGATGTCAATCAGCCCCAGCATTTT.

The chain is built from TRBV5-1 and TRBJ2-3; 10 bases match TRBD2. The CDR3 runs 16 residues. CDR1 and CDR2 (germline): SGHRS, YFSETQ. The junction had 5 bases not matched to a gene; V was cut back by 4 bases and J by 0 bases. CDR3 sequence (DNA): TGCGCCAGCAGCGGGGGACTAGCGTTAAGCACAGATACGCAGTATTTT. This gives the protein CASSGGLALSTDTQYF.

This chain connects TRBV27 to TRBJ2-1; unclear D gene. Germline CDR1 reads MNHEY; CDR2 reads SMNVEV (reference sequence). The CDR3 length is 16 residues. Trimming cost V 5 bases and J 0 bases, with 14 bases left between them. The CDR3 DNA follows: TGTGCCAGCAGTCCCGGCGAGAGGTCCTCCTACAATGAGCAGTTCTTC. Translating it yields CASSPGERSSYNEQFF.

This chain links TRBV19 with TRBJ1-2; 7 positions match TRBD1. This CDR3 has 16 amino acids. Germline V lookup: CDR1 LNHDA, CDR2 SQIVND (reference sequence). The trim removed 6 bases at V and 2 bases at J, leaving 12 bases unmatched. The CDR3 spells CASSTQGDQGNYGYTF. CDR3 DNA sequence: TGTGCCAGTAGCACTCAGGGGGACCAAGGGAACTATGGCTACACCTTC. Together with reference TRBV19 and TRBJ1-2, the CDR3 gives the full variable domain: DGGITQSPKYLFRKEGQNVTLSCEQNLNHDAMYWYRQDPGQGLRLIYYSQIVNDFQKGDIAEGYSVSREKKESFPLTVTSAQKNPTAFYLCASSTQGDQGNYGYTFGSGTRLTVV.

This sequence joins TRBV9 and TRBJ1-1, with 8 bases aligning to TRBD1. Germline V gene sequence: CDR1 SGDLS, CDR2 YYNGEE. The CDR3 extends over 15 amino acids. The J segment lost 0 bases and the V segment lost 2 bases, leaving 3 bases of the junction unmatched. The CDR3 nucleotides read TGTGCCAGCAGCGTTCGACAGGGGATGAACACTGAAGCTTTCTTT. Translating it yields CASSVRQGMNTEAFF.

V usage is TRBV6-5 and J usage is TRBJ2-7, with D possibly TRBD2 on 6 matching bases. Germline lookup yields CDR1 MNHEY and CDR2 SVGAGI. This CDR3 comprises 13 residues. Deletions cut 10 bases from V and 4 bases from J, with 17 bases between. Here the CDR3 DNA reads TGTGCCACACCGAACCTTAGCGGATACGAGCAGTACTTC. Translated, it gives CATPNLSGYEQYF.

The chain combines TRBV6-2 or TRBV6-3 with TRBJ2-1; D call uncertain. Per germline, CDR1 MNHEY and CDR2 SVGEGT. The CDR3 is 16 residues long. V shed 5 bases and J shed 4 bases, with 18 bases lying between them. The CDR3 sequence is CASSTRLARFYNEQFF. CDR3 sequence (DNA): TGTGCCAGCAGTACCCGACTCGCACGCTTTTACAATGAGCAGTTCTTC.

The V call is TRBV20-1, the J call TRBJ2-4; 8 nucleotides agree with TRBD2. Germline assignment: CDR1 DFQATT and CDR2 SNEGSKA (reference sequence). This CDR3 contains 15 residues. The ends lost 3 bases at V and 3 bases at J; junction bases unmatched: 7. The CDR3 DNA is TGCAGTGCTAGTCAGCGGGAGTTGGGCAAAAACATTCAGTACTTC. Residues: CSASQRELGKNIQYF.

The rearrangement links TRBV4-2 to TRBJ2-3, with 7 bases that match TRBD2. The CDR3 length is 16 residues. V trimming: 5 bases; J trimming: 4 bases; junction bases outside the gene matches: 12. Germline CDR1 and CDR2: LGHNA and YNFKEQ. The CDR3 DNA reads as TGTGCCAGCAGCGACAATCCCGGACTAGGAGCAGATACGCAGTATTTT. Protein: CASSDNPGLGADTQYF.

The V call is TRBV5-8, the J call TRBJ2-7; D not certain. The CDR3 extends over 12 amino acids. The germline gives CDR1 SGHTS, CDR2 YDEGEE. V shed 2 bases and J shed 6 bases, with 9 bases lying between them. CDR3 protein: CASSFQSPEQYF. The CDR3 DNA sequence: TGTGCCAGCAGCTTCCAATCCCCCGAGCAGTACTTC.

This clone was counted a few times. CDR3: CASRDSGNDYGEQYF. The CDR3 DNA reads TGTGCCAGCAGAGACTCAGGGAACGATTACGGGGAGCAGTACTTC. The chain uses TRBV6-5 and TRBJ2-7, with D possibly matching TRBD1 (5 bases). Trimming removed 6 bases at V and 7 bases at J, with 22 bases between. This CDR3 region has 15 residues. Per the germline V gene, CDR1 is MNHEY and CDR2 is SVGAGI.

V usage is TRBV24-1 and J usage is TRBJ1-4; tentatively, D is TRBD1 (5 bases). The V end lost 3 bases, the J end lost 8 bases, and 15 bases lay between the germline ends. Germline-derived CDR1 and CDR2 are KGHDR and SFDVKD. The CDR3 is 15 amino acids. The CDR3, as DNA: TGTGCCACCAGTGATGCCGGGACTCTGGGAGAAAAACTGTTTTTT. Protein product: CATSDAGTLGEKLFF.

The genes are TRBV5-1 and TRBJ2-7, with TRBD1 matching over 10 bases. The V segment lost 4 bases and the J segment 7 bases; nucleotides outside the gene matches: 5. This CDR3 contains 13 residues. Germline CDR1 SGHRS, CDR2 YFSETQ. In DNA, the CDR3 is TGCGCCAGCAGCATGGACAGGGGGGGTGAGCAGTACTTC. Translated: CASSMDRGGEQYF.

This rearrangement joins TRBV11-1 to TRBJ2-5; D possibly corresponds to TRBD2 (5 bases). The germline V gene has CDR1 SGHAT and CDR2 FQDESV (reference sequence). There are 15 residues in the CDR3. V shed 1 base and J shed 4 bases, with 13 bases lying between them. CDR3 sequence: CASSLETPGGETQYF. DNA for the CDR3: TGTGCCAGCAGCTTAGAGACTCCCGGAGGAGAGACCCAGTACTTC. Using reference TRBV11-1 and TRBJ2-5 for the parts outside the CDR3, the full variable domain is EAEVAQSPRYKITEKSQAVAFWCDPISGHATLYWYRQILGQGPELLVQFQDESVVDDSQLPKDRFSAERLKGVDSTLKIQPAELGDSAMYLCASSLETPGGETQYFGPGTRLLVL.

This chain joins TRBV7-3 and TRBJ2-3; 9 positions agree with TRBD2. The CDR3 contains 15 residues. The V gene's germline CDR1 is SGHTA and CDR2 FQGTGA. Losses at the gene ends were 5 bases for V and 2 bases for J; bases not matched to a gene: 5. CDR3 DNA sequence: TGTGCCAGCAGCGTTTCTAGCGGGGCCACAGATACGCAGTATTTT. It is translated as CASSVSSGATDTQYF.

This clone was counted once. V usage is TRBV4-1 and J usage is TRBJ2-5; the match to TRBD2 covers 10 bases. The CDR3 consists of 16 residues. V was pared by 0 bases and J by 3 bases, with 4 bases of the junction left unmatched. Germline assignment: CDR1 MGHRA and CDR2 YSYEKL. CDR3 in amino acids: CASSQDSSGREETQYF. In nucleotides, the CDR3 is TGCGCCAGCAGCCAAGATAGCAGCGGGAGGGAAGAGACCCAGTACTTC.

J is TRBJ2-5 and V is TRBV3-1 (or the pseudogene TRBV3-2), with TRBD2 identical over 8 bases. This CDR3 has 17 residues. The germline gives CDR1 LGHDT, CDR2 YNNKEL (reference sequence). After removal of 4 bases from V and 2 bases from J, the junction contained 12 bases not matched to a gene. The CDR3 here is CASSPSVTSGAQETQYF. In nucleotides, the CDR3 is TGTGCCAGCAGCCCTTCCGTTACTAGCGGAGCGCAAGAGACCCAGTACTTC.

The chain combines TRBV2 with TRBJ1-1; tentative D call: TRBD1 (6 bases). Germline V gene lookup returns CDR1 SNHLY and CDR2 FYNNEI. This CDR3 spans 14 amino acids. Between the trimmed V and J ends, which lost 7 bases and 6 bases, there was a span of 18 bases. The CDR3 bases are TGTGCCAGCACCTTACAGGGAGTACTCTCTGAAGCTTTCTTT. Its protein is CASTLQGVLSEAFF.

This chain joins TRBV30 and TRBJ2-1, with D tentatively TRBD2 (6 bases). The CDR3 consists of 17 residues. Germline CDR1 is GTSNPN and CDR2 is SVGIG (reference sequence). V lost 1 base to trimming and J lost 4 bases, with 20 bases between them. The CDR3 coding sequence is TGTGCCTGGAGTGGAGACCGACCTCTAGCGTTATACAATGAGCAGTTCTTC. Translating it yields CAWSGDRPLALYNEQFF.